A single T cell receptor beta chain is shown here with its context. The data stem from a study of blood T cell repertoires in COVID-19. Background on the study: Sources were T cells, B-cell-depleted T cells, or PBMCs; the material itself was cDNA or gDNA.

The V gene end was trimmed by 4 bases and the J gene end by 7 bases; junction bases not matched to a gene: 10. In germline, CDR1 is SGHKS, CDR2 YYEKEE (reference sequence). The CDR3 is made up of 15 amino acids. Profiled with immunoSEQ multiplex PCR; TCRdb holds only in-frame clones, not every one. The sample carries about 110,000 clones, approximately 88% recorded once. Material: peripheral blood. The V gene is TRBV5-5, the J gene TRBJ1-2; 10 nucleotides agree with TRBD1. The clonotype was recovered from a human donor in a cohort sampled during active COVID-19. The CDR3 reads CASSTIGTGARGYTF. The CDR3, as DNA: TGTGCCAGCAGCACCATTGGGACAGGGGCGCGTGGCTACACCTTC.